The 20 T cell receptor beta chains below come from one sample, sequenced in a study of T cell changes during pregnancy in multiple sclerosis (dated by TCRdb to between 2018 and 2020). Libraries were built with the immunoSEQ multiplex PCR assay. The table comes from immuneACCESS by way of TCRdb, which keeps in-frame sequences with V and J called. Part of the clones is missing from these tables; in studies checked, under half for an unresolved V gene and the rest for unknown reasons. This sample gives approximately 92,000 clones in total; 92% of them show up just once. The ten largest clones add up to about 1.5% of the sample. Sequenced material: peripheral blood, taken in the first trimester of pregnancy. All receptors derive from a female donor with multiple sclerosis, enrolled in a pregnancy study.

V and J are TRBV27 and TRBJ1-2; D is perhaps TRBD1 (5 bases). Deletions cut 0 bases from V and 8 bases from J, with 13 bases between. The CDR3 totals 14 residues. CDR1 and CDR2 (germline): MNHEY, SMNVEV (reference sequence). In DNA form, the CDR3 reads TGTGCCAGCAGTTTATCATCAGGGCTTGAGGGCTACACCTTC. Translating gives CASSLSSGLEGYTF.

The gene calls are TRBV28 and TRBJ2-7; 8 nucleotides align to TRBD1. There are 16 residues in the CDR3. The trim removed 7 bases at V and 3 bases at J, leaving 14 bases unmatched. Germline CDR1 and CDR2: MDHEN and SYDVKM. The CDR3 sequence is CASTSTGGSLDYEQYF. CDR3 DNA sequence: TGTGCCAGCACCTCCACAGGGGGGAGTCTCGACTACGAGCAGTACTTC.

V and J are TRBV9 and TRBJ2-1; 12 positions agree with TRBD2. This CDR3 comprises 15 residues. Trimming removed 4 bases from V and 9 bases from J; junction bases left unmatched: 8. CDR1 is SGDLS, CDR2 YYNGEE, per germline. CDR3 bases: TGTGCCAGCAGCCCCCGACTAGCGGGAGAGATTGAGCAGTTCTTC. Translating it yields CASSPRLAGEIEQFF. Full variable domain (remainder filled in from reference TRBV9 and TRBJ2-1): DSGVTQTPKHLITATGQRVTLRCSPRSGDLSVYWYQQSLDQGLQFLIQYYNGEERAKGNILERFSAQQFPDLHSELNLSSLELGDSALYFCASSPRLAGEIEQFFGPGTRLTVL.

The V and J genes are TRBV19 and TRBJ1-1; 8 nucleotides match TRBD1. Per the germline V gene, CDR1 is LNHDA and CDR2 is SQIVND (reference sequence). The CDR3 is 15 amino acids. The V gene end was trimmed by 4 bases and the J gene end by 7 bases; junction bases not matched to a gene: 11. The CDR3 nucleotides are TGTGCCAGTAGTAGTCAGGGGGCCAGTACCTTTGAAGCTTTCTTT. Translating it yields CASSSQGASTFEAFF.

The CDR3 DNA sequence: TGTGCTAGTGGTTTGGGCGGGACTTTGAATGAGCAGTTCTTC. Translation: CASGLGGTLNEQFF. The chain carries TRBV12-5 and TRBJ2-1, with D possibly being TRBD2 (6 bases). The V end was cut by 1 base, the J end by 7 bases, with 11 bases between. The length of the CDR3 is 14 residues. CDR1 LGHNT and CDR2 FRNRAP come from the germline V gene.

The V call is TRBV7-9, the J call TRBJ1-1; 7 nucleotides align to TRBD1. The J segment lost 1 base and the V segment lost 1 base, leaving 6 bases of the junction unmatched. This CDR3 has 16 amino acids. Germline V gene data show CDR1 as SEHNR and CDR2 as FQNEAQ (reference sequence). Here the CDR3 DNA reads TGTGCCAGCAGCTTAGACCTGACAGGGTGGAACACTGAAGCTTTCTTT. It specifies CASSLDLTGWNTEAFF.

A single count supports this clone. This rearrangement joins TRBV5-6 to TRBJ2-1; TRBD2 agrees at 7 bases. Per germline, CDR1 SGHDT and CDR2 YYEEEE. This CDR3 has 17 amino acids. V was pared by 0 bases and J by 3 bases, with 9 bases of the junction left unmatched. The CDR3 sequence: CASSLGGAGSIYNEQFF. The CDR3, as DNA: TGTGCCAGCAGCTTGGGGGGAGCGGGATCTATCTACAATGAGCAGTTCTTC. Using reference TRBV5-6 and TRBJ2-1 for the parts outside the CDR3, the full variable domain is DAGVTQSPTHLIKTRGQQVTLRCSPKSGHDTVSWYQQALGQGPQFIFQYYEEEERQRGNFPDRFSGHQFPNYSSELNVNALLLGDSALYLCASSLGGAGSIYNEQFFGPGTRLTVL.

This clone was seen just once. J is TRBJ2-1 and V is TRBV4-3; TRBD1 matches 8 bases. This CDR3 has 16 amino acids. V shed 0 bases, J shed 2 bases, and the junction held 3 bases outside the gene matches. The germline V gene has CDR1 LGHNA and CDR2 YSLEER. The CDR3 DNA reads TGCGCCAGCAGCCAAGAGGGGACAGGTACCTACAATGAGCAGTTCTTC. Its translation: CASSQEGTGTYNEQFF.

The chain combines TRBV4-2 with TRBJ2-4; 8 bases map to TRBD2. Germline lookup yields CDR1 LGHNA and CDR2 YNFKEQ. V lost 4 bases, J lost 0 bases, and 8 bases stayed unmatched. This CDR3 contains 17 residues. CDR3 sequence (DNA): TGTGCCAGCAGCCGCCTTACTAGCGGAATAGCCAAAAACATTCAGTACTTC. It is translated as CASSRLTSGIAKNIQYF.

In its sample, this clone was seen once. The chain recombines TRBV27 with TRBJ1-4; 7 bases line up with TRBD1. The CDR3 length is 14 residues. From germline, CDR1 is MNHEY and CDR2 SMNVEV (reference sequence). With V trimmed by 5 bases and J by 7 bases, 7 bases remained unmatched. CDR3 nucleotide sequence: TGTGCCAGCAGTCCGACAGGGTTCGGTGAAAAACTGTTTTTT. Protein sequence: CASSPTGFGEKLFF.

This chain connects TRBV29-1 to TRBJ1-1; 11 bases agree with TRBD1. Per the germline V gene, CDR1 is SQVTM and CDR2 is ANQGSEA. The CDR3 contains 13 residues. Germline trimming cut 6 bases from V and 3 bases from J; bases unmatched to any gene: 3. The CDR3 spells CSVTGQGDTEAFF. CDR3 in DNA: TGCAGCGTAACGGGACAGGGGGACACTGAAGCTTTCTTT.

The chain has TRBV4-1 and TRBJ2-7, with D perhaps matching TRBD2 (6 bases). Germline V gene lookup returns CDR1 MGHRA and CDR2 YSYEKL. Trimming stripped 1 base from V and 5 bases from J, with 9 bases between. The CDR3 runs to 13 residues. CDR3 residues: CASSQALADEQYF. The CDR3, as DNA: TGCGCCAGCAGCCAAGCATTAGCGGACGAGCAGTACTTC.

The rearrangement uses TRBV5-4 and TRBJ1-1; a weak D match, TRBD1 (5 bases). V lost 4 bases to trimming and J lost 3 bases, with 16 bases between them. Germline lookup yields CDR1 SGHNT and CDR2 YYREEE (reference sequence). The CDR3 runs 15 residues. DNA of the CDR3: TGTGCCAGCAGCCCGAGGAGGGGACGGGACACTGAAGCTTTCTTT. This sequence encodes CASSPRRGRDTEAFF.

The chain combines TRBV27 with TRBJ1-5; no firm D call. This CDR3 region has 13 residues. The germline gives CDR1 MNHEY, CDR2 SMNVEV (reference sequence). Trimming shortened V by 3 bases and J by 7 bases, and 10 bases separated the two germline ends. CDR3 residues: CASSFEEGQPQHF. The DNA for the CDR3 is TGTGCCAGCAGTTTTGAGGAGGGCCAGCCCCAGCATTTT.

The table lists this clone with a few counts. This chain connects TRBV7-9 to TRBJ2-2; 7 bases are shared with TRBD1. Germline lookup yields CDR1 SEHNR and CDR2 FQNEAQ (reference sequence). J gave up 6 bases and V 2 bases, and 3 bases lay outside the gene matches. The CDR3 loop spans 14 amino acids. CDR3 region: CASSLTGVAGELFF. The CDR3 region has the DNA TGTGCCAGCAGCTTAACAGGGGTGGCCGGGGAGCTGTTTTTT.

By share, this clone counts as medium-sized. J is TRBJ2-1 and V is TRBV7-9, with 11 bases aligning to TRBD2. V shed 5 bases and J 3 bases; nucleotides not matched to a gene: 9. Germline CDR1 is SEHNR and CDR2 is FQNEAQ (reference sequence). This CDR3 spans 17 amino acids. CDR3 sequence reads: CASSPGRLAGGYNEQFF. The CDR3 DNA reads TGTGCCAGCAGCCCCGGTCGGCTAGCGGGAGGCTACAATGAGCAGTTCTTC.

The chain couples TRBV4-1 to TRBJ2-1, with D perhaps matching TRBD2 (6 bases). Trimming took 0 bases from V and 6 from J, leaving 12 bases between them. Per germline, CDR1 MGHRA and CDR2 YSYEKL. The CDR3 runs to 15 residues. CDR3 nucleotides: TGCGCCAGCAGCCAAGATCACGGGAGTGTCAATGAGCAGTTCTTC. It is translated as CASSQDHGSVNEQFF.

This clone was detected once. The J gene is TRBJ2-4, the V gene TRBV2, with a possible D match to TRBD2 (5 bases). V gave up 7 bases and J gave up 0 bases, with 13 bases separating them. This CDR3 spans 15 amino acids. CDR1 SNHLY and CDR2 FYNNEI come from the germline V gene. Here the CDR3 reads CASTGLRLAKNIQYF. The CDR3 coding sequence is TGTGCCAGCACAGGACTGAGGCTAGCCAAAAACATTCAGTACTTC.

The chain carries TRBV5-6 and TRBJ1-5; D is unresolved. CDR3 size: 15 residues. Germline lookup yields CDR1 SGHDT and CDR2 YYEEEE. Trimming removed 2 bases at V and 0 bases at J, with 9 bases between. CDR3 protein: CASSFRGNSNQPQHF. The CDR3 DNA is TGTGCCAGCAGCTTTAGAGGGAATAGCAATCAGCCCCAGCATTTT.

The J gene is TRBJ2-1, the V gene TRBV7-2; TRBD2 agrees at 13 bases. CDR3 length: 16 residues. Losses at the gene ends were 5 bases for V and 2 bases for J; bases not matched to a gene: 3. In germline, CDR1 is SGHTA, CDR2 FQGNSA. The CDR3 DNA reads TGTGCCAGCAGCCTAGGACTAGCGGGGGCCTACAATGAGCAGTTCTTC. Protein product: CASSLGLAGAYNEQFF.